Here is one TCR beta chain with its context. Its target antigen remains unknown. Base qualities are missing; no much larger clone stands one base away. High-throughput TCR beta sequencing profiled peripheral blood CD8+ and CD4+ T cells from healthy donors, Susac syndrome patients and multiple sclerosis patients. The multiple sclerosis controls were treatment-naive patients who had stable or active relapsing-remitting disease and met the revised McDonald criteria. Bulk CD8+ and CD4+ T cells were purified by magnetic negative isolation, whereas CD8+ TEMRA cells were enriched by FACS. Blood was drawn into EDTA tubes, processed within 24 hours, and PBMCs were isolated by density gradient centrifugation. PBMCs intended for TCR sequencing were cryopreserved in liquid nitrogen and thawed later in a water bath at 37 degrees C. Purity of sorted or isolated CD4+, CD8+ and CD8+ TEMRA cells was at least 90%.

According to the germline V gene (reference sequence), CDR1 reads LNHDA and CDR2 reads SQIVND. Including the terminal cysteine and phenylalanine, the CDR3 comprises 14 residues. The only DNA kept is the CDR3, 42 bases in frame from the first base. The germline ends are 11 bases apart after V is trimmed by 5 bases and J by 2 bases. This entry is derived from a study of CD8 T cells in Susac syndrome (dated by TCRdb to the late 2010s). At the level of the whole study: Whether CD8+ T cell activation and differentiation in Susac syndrome was antigen driven was tested using repertoire sequencing. The study compared CD8+ T cell repertoire clonality among over ten healthy donors, around 14 Susac syndrome patients and 15 multiple sclerosis patients.

RNA was extracted using the RNeasy kit, and roughly 0.5 to 1 ug of the RNA was reverse transcribed with random hexamers. The immunoSEQ multiplex PCR assay, covering 54 Vbeta and 13 Jbeta segments, was used to amplify TCR beta CDR3 regions. PCR amplification bias was corrected using a synthetic template baseline for primer optimization and computational correction. In the original analysis: Reads were assigned to V, D and J genes according to IMGT and analyzed in immunoSEQ Analyzer, with only productive sequences retained. Clonality was computed as one minus Shannon entropy normalized by log2 of the number of productive unique sequences. For each patient and control, public and private clones were evaluated among the 100 most prevalent clones. Clones were defined as Susac-specific when absent from the healthy and MS cohorts, from roughly 1,000 published viral clones and from other ImmuneACCESS disease sequences. Using fastp trimming at Q25 and MiXCR clonotype assembly, TCRdb reanalyzed the public sequencing data and kept in-frame beta chains. CDR3 protein sequences are deduplicated, and each keeps its most common genes and DNA. The V and J calls and clone size come from TCRdb's table, not from the authors' own analysis. The sample table shows over 350,000 distinct CDR3 sequences, and around 85% are seen once. In total, the top ten clones hold 0.12% of the sample.

Broad study findings and their caveats: The number of individuals in the TCR sequencing and HLA analysis was recognized as being relatively small.

The receptor comes from a human donor with multiple sclerosis. The V gene is TRBV19 and the J gene is TRBJ2-3; TRBD2 might be the D gene, on 6 matching bases. The source material was CD8+ T cells from PBMCs. The encoded CDR3 is CASSGADYTDTQYF. The nucleotide sequence reads as follows: TGTGCCAGTAGTGGAGCGGACTACACAGATACGCAGTATTTT.